This TCR beta chain is drawn from a study of ipilimumab plus nivolumab after autologous stem cell transplantation. The overall study: Median doses per patient: about 5 ipilimumab, about 8 nivolumab. The myeloma cohort included high-risk transplant-naive patients and patients relapsing within 3 years of a first autologous transplant.

Some clones are missing from TCRdb's copy, which holds only in-frame ones; the method was immunoSEQ multiplex PCR. The sample contains about 40,000 clones, around 92% of which appear only once. Through week 26, nivolumab 3 mg/kg IV was given weeks 1, 4, 7, 10, then biweekly. This CDR3 spans 13 amino acids. From germline, CDR1 is MNHEY and CDR2 SVGAGI. Trimming removed 6 bases at V and 6 bases at J, with 13 bases between. The clonotype comes from a male donor with multiple myeloma. This material consisted of PBMCs, taken in a trial of ipilimumab plus nivolumab as post-transplant consolidation. The chain links TRBV6-5 to TRBJ2-3; the D call may be TRBD1 or TRBD2 (5 bases each). CDR3 in amino acids: CASRRDPLDTQYF. The CDR3 bases are TGTGCCAGCAGGAGGGACCCGTTGGATACGCAGTATTTT.